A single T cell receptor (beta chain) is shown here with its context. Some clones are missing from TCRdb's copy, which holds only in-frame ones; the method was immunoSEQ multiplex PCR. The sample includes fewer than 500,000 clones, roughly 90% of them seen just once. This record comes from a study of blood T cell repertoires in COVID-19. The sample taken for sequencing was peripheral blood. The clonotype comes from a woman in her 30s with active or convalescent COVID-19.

The CDR3 nucleotides read TGTGCCAGCAACCCGACGGGAAGCACTGAAGCTTTCTTT. Its protein product is CASNPTGSTEAFF. This chain uses TRBV12-3 or TRBV12-4 with TRBJ1-1; no clear D. Trimming took 7 bases from V and 4 from J, leaving 13 bases between them. There are 13 residues in the CDR3.